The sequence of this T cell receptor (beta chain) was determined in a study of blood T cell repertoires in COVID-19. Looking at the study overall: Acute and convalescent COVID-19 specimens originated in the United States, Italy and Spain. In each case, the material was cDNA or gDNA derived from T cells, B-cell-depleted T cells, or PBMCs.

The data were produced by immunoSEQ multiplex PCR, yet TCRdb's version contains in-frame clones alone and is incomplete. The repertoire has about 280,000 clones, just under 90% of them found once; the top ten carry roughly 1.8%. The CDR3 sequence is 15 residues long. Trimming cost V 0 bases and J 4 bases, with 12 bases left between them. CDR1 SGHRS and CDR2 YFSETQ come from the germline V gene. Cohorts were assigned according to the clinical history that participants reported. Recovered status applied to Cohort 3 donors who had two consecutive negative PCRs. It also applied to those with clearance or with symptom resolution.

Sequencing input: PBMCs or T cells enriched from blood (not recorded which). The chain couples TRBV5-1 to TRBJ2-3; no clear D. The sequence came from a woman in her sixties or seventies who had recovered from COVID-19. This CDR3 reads CASSLGLSPADTQYF. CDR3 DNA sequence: TGCGCCAGCAGCTTGGGGTTGAGTCCCGCAGATACGCAGTATTTT.